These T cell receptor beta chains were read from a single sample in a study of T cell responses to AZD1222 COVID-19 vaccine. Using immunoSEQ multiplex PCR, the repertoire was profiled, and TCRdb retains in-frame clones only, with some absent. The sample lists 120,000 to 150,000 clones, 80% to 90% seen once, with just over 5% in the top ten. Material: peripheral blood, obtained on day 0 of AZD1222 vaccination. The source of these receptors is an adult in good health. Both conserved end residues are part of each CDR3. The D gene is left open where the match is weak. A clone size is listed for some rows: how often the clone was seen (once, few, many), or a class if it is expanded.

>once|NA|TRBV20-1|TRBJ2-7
CSAKKGPEQYF
TGCAGTGCTAAAAAGGGGCCCGAGCAGTACTTC
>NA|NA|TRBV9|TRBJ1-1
CASSVNQEPLKTWDTEAFF
TGTGCCAGCAGCGTAAATCAGGAACCCCTTAAAACTTGGGACACTGAAGCTTTCTTT
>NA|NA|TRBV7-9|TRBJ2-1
CASSPGTGDEQFF
TGTGCCAGCAGCCCGGGAACTGGGGATGAGCAGTTCTTC
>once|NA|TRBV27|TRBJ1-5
CASRPVQGGSNQPQHF
TGTGCCAGCAGGCCCGTACAGGGTGGTAGCAATCAGCCCCAGCATTTT
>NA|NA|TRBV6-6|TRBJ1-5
CASSLPGGNQPQHF
TGTGCCAGCAGTCTCCCGGGGGGGAATCAGCCCCAGCATTTT
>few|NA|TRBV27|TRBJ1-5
CASSFQVYQPQHF
TGTGCCAGCAGTTTTCAGGTTTATCAGCCCCAGCATTTT
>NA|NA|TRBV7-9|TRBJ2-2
CASSLLSGTGELFF
TGTGCCAGCAGCTTATTGAGTGGCACCGGGGAGCTGTTTTTT
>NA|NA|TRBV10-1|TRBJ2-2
CASSVDSTGELFF
TGCGCCAGCAGTGTGGACAGCACCGGGGAGCTGTTTTTT
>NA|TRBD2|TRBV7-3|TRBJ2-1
CASSFRLAGVEEQFF
TGTGCCAGCAGCTTCCGACTAGCGGGAGTTGAAGAGCAGTTCTTC
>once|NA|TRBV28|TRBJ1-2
CASSRVAYTF
TGTGCCAGCAGCCGCGTGGCCTACACCTTC
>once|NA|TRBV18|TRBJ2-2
CASSSERLEAGELFF
TGTGCCAGCTCATCCGAGAGACTAGAGGCCGGGGAGCTGTTTTTT
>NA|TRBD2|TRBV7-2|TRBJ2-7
CASTPGGSVSYEQYF
TGTGCCAGCACCCCGGGGGGGTCGGTATCCTACGAGCAGTACTTC
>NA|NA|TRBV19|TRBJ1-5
CASSPTWGLSNQPQHF
TGTGCCAGTAGTCCCACCTGGGGACTTAGCAATCAGCCCCAGCATTTT
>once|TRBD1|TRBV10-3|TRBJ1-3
CATTKGQNSGNTIYF
TGTGCCACTACTAAGGGACAGAACTCTGGAAACACCATATATTTT
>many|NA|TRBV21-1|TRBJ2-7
CASRDRDSDYEQYF
TGTGCCAGCAGGGACCGGGACAGCGACTACGAGCAGTACTTC
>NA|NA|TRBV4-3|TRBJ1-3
CASSQDGTPGNTIYF
TGCGCCAGCAGCCAGGATGGGACGCCCGGAAACACCATATATTTT
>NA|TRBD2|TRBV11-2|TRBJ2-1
CASSPPGLAGREQFF
TGTGCCAGCAGCCCGCCGGGACTAGCGGGACGCGAGCAGTTCTTC
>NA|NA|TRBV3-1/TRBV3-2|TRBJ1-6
CASSQDPGYYNSPLHF
TGTGCCAGCAGCCAAGATCCGGGGTACTATAATTCACCCCTCCACTTT